Listed below are T cell receptor beta chains from one sample, sequenced in a study of cytomegalovirus exposure and HLA in healthy donors. Using immunoSEQ multiplex PCR, the repertoire was profiled, and TCRdb retains in-frame clones only, with some absent. The sample lists roughly 180,000 clones, approximately 82% occurring once. Sequencing was carried out using PBMCs. These receptors were collected from a girl aged 2-10 years in good health and CMV-seropositive. Each CDR3 is given without its conserved first and last residue. Part of the rows lack a size; the others show once, few, many or a class for expanded clones.

len,j_gene,abundance,v_gene,CDR3aa
12,TRBJ1-1,.,TRBV19,ASISGRAEGEAF
11,TRBJ1-4,.,TRBV10-3,AISARGGEKLF
14,TRBJ2-1,.,TRBV15,ATSRVGGRSLTEQF
11,TRBJ1-1,few,TRBV12-5,ASGFARYTEAF
15,TRBJ2-7,.,TRBV4-2,ASSQVGLAGGPSEQY
11,TRBJ2-1,.,TRBV7-7,ASSRDRGHEQF
13,TRBJ2-3,.,TRBV6-5,ASSPSGSVADTQY
14,TRBJ2-1,.,TRBV27,ASRRLAGSSYNEQF
15,TRBJ2-6,.,TRBV27,ASSTDRIVSGANVLT
12,TRBJ2-3,.,TRBV5-1,ASQRTGSTDTQY